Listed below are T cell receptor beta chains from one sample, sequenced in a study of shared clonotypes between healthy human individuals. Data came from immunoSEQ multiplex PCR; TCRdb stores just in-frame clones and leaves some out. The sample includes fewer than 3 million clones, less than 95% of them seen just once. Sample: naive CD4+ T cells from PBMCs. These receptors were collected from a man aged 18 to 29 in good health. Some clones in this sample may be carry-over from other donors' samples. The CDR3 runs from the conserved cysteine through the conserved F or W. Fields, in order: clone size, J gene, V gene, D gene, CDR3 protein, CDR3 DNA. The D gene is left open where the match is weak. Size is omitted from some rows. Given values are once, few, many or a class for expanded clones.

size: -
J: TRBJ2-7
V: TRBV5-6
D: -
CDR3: CASSWTASYEQYF
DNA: TGTGCCAGCAGCTGGACGGCAAGCTACGAGCAGTACTTC

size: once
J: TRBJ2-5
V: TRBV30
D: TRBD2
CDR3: CAWSVKAGGETQYF
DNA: TGTGCCTGGAGTGTAAAGGCGGGAGGGGAGACCCAGTACTTC

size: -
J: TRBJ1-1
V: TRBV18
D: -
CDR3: CASSPPGGSNTEAFF
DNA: TGTGCCAGCTCACCACCGGGGGGGTCGAACACTGAAGCTTTCTTT

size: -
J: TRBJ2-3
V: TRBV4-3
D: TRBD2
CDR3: CASSRGGDTQYF
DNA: TGCGCCAGCAGCCGGGGGGGAGATACGCAGTATTTT

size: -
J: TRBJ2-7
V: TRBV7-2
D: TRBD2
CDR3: CASSPPPGGYEQYF
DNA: TGTGCCAGCAGCCCCCCTCCGGGGGGGTACGAGCAGTACTTC

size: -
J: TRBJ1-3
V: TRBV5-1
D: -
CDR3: CASTIPPPGPISGNTIYF
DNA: TGCGCCAGCACCATCCCCCCCCCGGGTCCCATCTCTGGAAACACCATATATTTT

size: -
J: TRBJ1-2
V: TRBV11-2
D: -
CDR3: CATGGEVNYGYTF
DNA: TGTGCCACGGGGGGTGAAGTAAACTATGGCTACACCTTC

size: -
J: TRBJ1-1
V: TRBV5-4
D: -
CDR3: CASSPEHRNTEAFF
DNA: TGTGCCAGCAGCCCCGAACACCGGAACACTGAAGCTTTCTTT

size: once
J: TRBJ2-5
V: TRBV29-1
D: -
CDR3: CSVESRGGRETQYF
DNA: TGCAGCGTCGAAAGTAGGGGGGGGCGGGAGACCCAGTACTTC

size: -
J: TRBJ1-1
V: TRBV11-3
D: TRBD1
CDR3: CASSPDRALNPEAFF
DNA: TGTGCCAGCAGCCCGGACAGGGCCCTTAATCCTGAAGCTTTCTTT

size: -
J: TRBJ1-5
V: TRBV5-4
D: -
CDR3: CASSREGSNQPQHF
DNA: TGTGCCAGCAGCAGGGAGGGGAGCAATCAGCCCCAGCATTTT

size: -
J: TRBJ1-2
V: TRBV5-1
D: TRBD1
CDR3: CASSLAQGQEVYGYTF
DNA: TGCGCCAGCAGCTTGGCCCAAGGACAGGAGGTGTATGGCTACACCTTC

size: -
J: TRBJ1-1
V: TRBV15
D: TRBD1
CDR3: CATSRRTGLNTEAFF
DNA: TGTGCCACCAGCAGAAGGACAGGGCTGAACACTGAAGCTTTCTTT

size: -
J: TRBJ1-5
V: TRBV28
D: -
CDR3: CASSLTGLAQPQHF
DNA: TGTGCCAGCAGTTTAACTGGGTTGGCTCAGCCCCAGCATTTT

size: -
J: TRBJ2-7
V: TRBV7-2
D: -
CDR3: CASSPTSYEQYF
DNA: TGTGCCAGCAGCCCGACCAGCTACGAGCAGTACTTC

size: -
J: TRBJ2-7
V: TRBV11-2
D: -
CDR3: CASSSRLVYSSDEQYF
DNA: TGTGCCAGCAGCTCTAGACTAGTTTACAGTTCTGACGAGCAGTACTTC

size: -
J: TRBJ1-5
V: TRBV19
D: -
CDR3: CASSIRRAGRNQPQHF
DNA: TGTGCCAGTAGTATCCGGCGGGCTGGGCGCAATCAGCCCCAGCATTTT

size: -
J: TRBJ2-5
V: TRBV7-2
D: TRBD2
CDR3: CASSFGLAGGGQETQYF
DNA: TGTGCCAGCAGCTTCGGACTAGCGGGAGGAGGCCAAGAGACCCAGTACTTC

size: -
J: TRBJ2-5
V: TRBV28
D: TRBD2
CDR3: CASSPPGLAGMETQYF
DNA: TGTGCCAGCAGCCCCCCCGGACTAGCGGGAATGGAGACCCAGTACTTC

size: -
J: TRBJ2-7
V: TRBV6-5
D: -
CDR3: CASSSSSTKPYEQYF
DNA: TGTGCCAGCAGTTCGTCATCTACAAAACCCTACGAGCAGTACTTC

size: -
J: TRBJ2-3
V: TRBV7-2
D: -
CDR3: CASSLSGWEADTQYF
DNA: TGTGCCAGCAGCTTAAGCGGCTGGGAGGCAGATACGCAGTATTTT

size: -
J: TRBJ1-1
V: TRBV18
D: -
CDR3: CASSPAVGGETEAFF
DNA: TGTGCCAGCTCACCAGCGGTTGGGGGGGAAACTGAAGCTTTCTTT

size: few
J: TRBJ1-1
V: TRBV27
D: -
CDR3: CASLDRTSPFLNTEAFF
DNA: TGTGCCAGCCTGGACAGAACATCGCCGTTTTTGAACACTGAAGCTTTCTTT

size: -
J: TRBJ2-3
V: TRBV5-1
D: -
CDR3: CASSSTSNIADTQYF
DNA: TGCGCCAGCAGTTCTACTAGTAATATCGCAGATACGCAGTATTTT

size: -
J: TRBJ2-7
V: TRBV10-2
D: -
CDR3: CASSAGNGRLLFF
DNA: TGCGCCAGCAGTGCGGGGAATGGACGGCTCCTCTTTTTC

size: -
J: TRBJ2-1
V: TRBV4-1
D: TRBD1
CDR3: CASSAPGQGAGNEQFF
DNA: TGCGCCAGCAGCGCCCCCGGTCAGGGGGCAGGTAATGAGCAGTTCTTC

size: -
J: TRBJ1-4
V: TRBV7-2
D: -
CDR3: CASSLVGQAKDNEKLFF
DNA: TGTGCCAGCAGCTTAGTAGGGCAGGCTAAGGATAATGAAAAACTGTTTTTT

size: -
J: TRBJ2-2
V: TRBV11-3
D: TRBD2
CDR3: CASSSGTSGNTGELFF
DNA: TGTGCCAGCAGCTCAGGGACTAGCGGGAACACCGGGGAGCTGTTTTTT

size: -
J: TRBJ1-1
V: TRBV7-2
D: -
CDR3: CASSFYTEAFF
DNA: TGTGCCAGCAGCTTTTACACTGAAGCTTTCTTT

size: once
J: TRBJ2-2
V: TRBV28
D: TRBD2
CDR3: CASQTSGRANTGELFF
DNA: TGTGCCAGCCAGACTAGCGGGAGGGCCAACACCGGGGAGCTGTTTTTT

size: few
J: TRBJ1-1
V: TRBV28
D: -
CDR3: CAKPSQVAGTEAFF
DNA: TGTGCCAAGCCCTCACAGGTTGCTGGCACTGAAGCTTTCTTT

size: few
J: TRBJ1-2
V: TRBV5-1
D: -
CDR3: CASSLDGVDGYTF
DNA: TGCGCCAGCAGCTTGGACGGGGTGGACGGCTACACCTTC

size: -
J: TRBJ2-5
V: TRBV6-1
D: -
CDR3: CASSEAAAGQKETQYF
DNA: TGTGCCAGCAGTGAAGCGGCAGCGGGACAAAAAGAGACCCAGTACTTC

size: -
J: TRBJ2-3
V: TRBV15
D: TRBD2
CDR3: CATQRGGPTDTQYF
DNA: TGTGCCACCCAGCGGGGGGGGCCCACAGATACGCAGTATTTT

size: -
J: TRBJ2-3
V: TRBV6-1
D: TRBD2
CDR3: CASSESLAGDPDTQYF
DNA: TGTGCCAGCAGTGAGAGCCTAGCGGGGGATCCAGATACGCAGTATTTT

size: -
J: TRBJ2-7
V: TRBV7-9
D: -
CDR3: CASSLPGTSYEQYF
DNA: TGTGCCAGCAGCTTACCGGGAACTTCCTACGAGCAGTACTTC

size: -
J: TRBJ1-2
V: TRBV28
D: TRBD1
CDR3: CASSTRTGVYGYTF
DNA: TGTGCCAGCAGTACAAGGACAGGAGTGTATGGCTACACCTTC

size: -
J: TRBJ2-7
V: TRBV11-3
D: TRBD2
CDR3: CASSAGGEQYF
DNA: TGTGCCAGCAGCGCGGGGGGAGAGCAGTACTTC

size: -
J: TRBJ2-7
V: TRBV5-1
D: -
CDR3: CASSWDGNSYEQYF
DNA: TGCGCCAGCAGCTGGGACGGTAACTCCTACGAGCAGTACTTC

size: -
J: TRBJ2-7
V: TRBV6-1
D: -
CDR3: CASSPLRDSSYEQYF
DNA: TGTGCCAGCAGTCCGCTACGGGATAGCTCCTACGAGCAGTACTTC

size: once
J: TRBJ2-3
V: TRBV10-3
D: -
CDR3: CAISRGGGSDTQYF
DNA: TGTGCCATCAGTAGGGGTGGGGGGTCAGATACGCAGTATTTT

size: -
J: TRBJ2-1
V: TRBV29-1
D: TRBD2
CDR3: CSVASGRASNEQFF
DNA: TGCAGCGTCGCTAGCGGGAGGGCCAGCAATGAGCAGTTCTTC

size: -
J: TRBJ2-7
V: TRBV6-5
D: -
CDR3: CASSPPSGVKHEQYF
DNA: TGTGCCAGCAGCCCTCCCTCGGGGGTAAAACACGAGCAGTACTTC

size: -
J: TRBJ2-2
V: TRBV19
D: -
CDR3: CASSMRAQRKSGELFF
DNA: TGTGCCAGTAGTATGCGCGCCCAACGAAAGAGCGGGGAGCTGTTTTTT

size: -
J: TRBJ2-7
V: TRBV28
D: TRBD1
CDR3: CASSSPGTGGSYEQYF
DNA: TGTGCCAGCAGTTCACCCGGGACAGGGGGCTCCTACGAGCAGTACTTC

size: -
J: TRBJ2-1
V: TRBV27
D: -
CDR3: CASTPAREGNEQFF
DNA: TGTGCCAGCACCCCGGCGCGGGAAGGTAATGAGCAGTTCTTC

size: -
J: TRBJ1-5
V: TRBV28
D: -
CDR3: CASSLWSMGWHF
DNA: TGTGCCAGCAGTTTATGGTCCATGGGGTGGCATTTT